This T cell receptor (beta chain) was profiled in a study of control samples from healthy donors and cancer patients. Germline CDR1 SGHAT, CDR2 FQNNGV. With V trimmed by 5 bases and J by 0 bases, 4 bases remained unmatched. CDR3 size: 15 residues. The data were produced by immunoSEQ multiplex PCR, yet TCRdb's version contains in-frame clones alone and is incomplete. Of nearly 55,000 clones detected, 95% to 96% appear once; the ten largest clones hold 1.5% to 2%. What was sequenced was blood. The chain is built from TRBV11-2 and TRBJ2-1, with 7 bases fitting TRBD1. This sequence originates from a woman between 25 and 40 years old in good health. Here the CDR3 reads CASSQQGSSYNEQFF. CDR3 DNA sequence: TGTGCCAGCAGCCAACAGGGGAGCTCCTACAATGAGCAGTTCTTC.